This T cell receptor beta chain was sequenced during a study of T cell repertoires in ileal Crohn's disease. Across the whole study: Thiopurines (about eleven) or anti-TNF agents (roughly 18) were given postoperatively to about half. Study conclusions and caveats: Endoscopic recurrence occurred in every patient whose clonality exceeded 26.8%. Clonal expansions were more frequent in active smokers than non-smokers at surgery.

Included were adult ileal or ileocolonic Crohn's patients indicated for ileocolonic resection. The table came from immunoSEQ multiplex PCR; TCRdb's copy has only in-frame clones and leaves some out. The data contain tens of thousands of clones, roughly three quarters of them seen just once; the ten biggest clones take up about 6%. Germline CDR1 and CDR2: SGHAT and FQNNGV. V lost 0 bases and J lost 2, with 11 bases in between. CDR3 size: 15 residues. On this clone: The antigen remains unidentified.

Sequencing was carried out using ileal tissue. This receptor was obtained from an adult with Crohn's disease. The V gene is TRBV11-2, the J gene TRBJ2-7; D not resolved. DNA for the CDR3: TGTGCCAGCAGCTTAGATGGGCAGCCGGCCTACGAGCAGTACTTC. Translation: CASSLDGQPAYEQYF.